These 17 T cell receptor beta chains were all obtained from the same sample, sequenced in a study of blood T cell repertoires in COVID-19. Sequencing used immunoSEQ multiplex PCR; TCRdb keeps in-frame clones, though not all of them. The data show about 180,000 clones, 81% seen once. The sequenced sample was peripheral blood. These receptors were collected from a woman over 75 with COVID-19, enrolled during active disease.

The V and J genes are TRBV21-1 and TRBJ2-7; the table's D call, TRBD1, has no DNA check behind it. TRBV21-1 is listed as a pseudogene. The CDR3 sequence is 16 residues long. CDR3 nucleotides: TGTGCCAGCAGCTCGTACAGGGTGGCCCCCAGCTACGAGCAGTACTTC. Translation: CASSSYRVAPSYEQYF.

The rearrangement uses TRBV4-3 and TRBJ2-7; 7 nucleotides agree with TRBD2. Per the germline V gene, CDR1 is LGHNA and CDR2 is YSLEER. The CDR3 contains 15 residues. The V segment lost 5 bases and the J segment 1 base; nucleotides outside the gene matches: 8. The CDR3 sequence is CASSLSWEGSYEQYF. CDR3 sequence (DNA): TGCGCCAGCAGCTTATCGTGGGAGGGGTCCTACGAGCAGTACTTC.

V usage is TRBV7-8 and J usage is TRBJ1-2; D is possibly TRBD1 (6 bases). The germline CDR1 and CDR2 sequences are SGHVS and FQNEAQ. The V end lost 0 bases, the J end lost 1 base, and 12 bases lay between the germline ends. This CDR3 has 16 amino acids. CDR3 bases: TGTGCCAGCAGCTTAGCGCGAGGCAGGGGTAACTATGGCTACACCTTC. This gives the protein CASSLARGRGNYGYTF.

The chain carries TRBV2 and TRBJ2-1; D gene unclear. The CDR3 consists of 12 residues. Germline V lookup: CDR1 SNHLY, CDR2 FYNNEI. The V end was cut by 3 bases, the J end by 7 bases, with 7 bases between. CDR3 residues: CASSEWRNEQFF. In DNA, the CDR3 is TGTGCCAGCAGTGAGTGGCGGAATGAGCAGTTCTTC.

The chain has TRBV3-1 (or the pseudogene TRBV3-2) and TRBJ2-7; tentative D call: TRBD2 (6 bases). V lost 5 bases and J lost 0, with 14 bases in between. The CDR3 sequence is 15 residues long. Germline-derived CDR1 and CDR2 are LGHDT and YNNKEL (reference sequence). The CDR3: CASSTGLHSSYEQYF. The CDR3 region has the DNA TGTGCCAGCAGCACGGGACTTCACAGCTCCTACGAGCAGTACTTC.

This chain joins TRBV5-1 and TRBJ1-5; no definite D call. V lost 2 bases and J 9 bases, leaving 12 bases between the germline ends. The CDR3 length is 13 residues. Germline loops: CDR1 SGHRS, CDR2 YFSETQ. The CDR3 loop is CASSLVLEGPQHF. The CDR3 DNA reads as TGCGCCAGCAGCTTAGTTCTGGAGGGGCCCCAGCATTTT.

The chain combines TRBV28 with TRBJ2-5; 9 bases agree with TRBD1. The CDR3 is 16 residues long. Germline CDR1 is MDHEN and CDR2 is SYDVKM. V shed 6 bases and J 3 bases; nucleotides not matched to a gene: 11. CDR3 DNA sequence: TGTGCCAGCAGCTTAACCGGGACAGGGCAAAAAGAGACCCAGTACTTC. This sequence encodes CASSLTGTGQKETQYF.

V and J are TRBV23-1 and TRBJ2-3; the D gene is possibly TRBD2 (6 bases). TRBV23-1 is given ORF status, its function remaining uncertain. The CDR3 covers 15 residues. The V gene lost 8 bases and the J gene lost 0 bases, with 15 bases spanning the gap. In nucleotides, the CDR3 is TGCGCCAGCGAACCCGGAGGGCCTAGCACAGATACGCAGTATTTT. Amino acids: CASEPGGPSTDTQYF.

This rearrangement joins TRBV7-8 to TRBJ2-2; TRBD2 agrees at 7 bases. CDR1 is SGHVS, CDR2 FQNEAQ, per germline. This CDR3 has 16 amino acids. The V and J ends lost 2 bases and 0 bases, in that order; junction bases with no gene match: 3. The CDR3 sequence: CASSLTAGTNTGELFF. In DNA, the CDR3 is TGTGCCAGCAGCTTAACAGCGGGAACGAACACCGGGGAGCTGTTTTTT. Together with reference TRBV7-8 and TRBJ2-2, the CDR3 gives the full variable domain: GAGVSQSPRYKVAKRGQDVALRCDPISGHVSLFWYQQALGQGPEFLTYFQNEAQLDKSGLPSDRFFAERPEGSVSTLKIQRTQQEDSAVYLCASSLTAGTNTGELFFGEGSRLTVL.

The chain recombines TRBV19 with TRBJ1-4; tentative D call: TRBD1 (6 bases). The CDR3 has 15 residues. V lost 6 bases and J lost 5, with 16 bases in between. Germline V gives CDR1 LNHDA, CDR2 SQIVND (reference sequence). The DNA of the CDR3 is TGTGCCAGTAGCTGGACCGGGACACTAAATGAAAAACTGTTTTTT. Translating gives CASSWTGTLNEKLFF.

The rearrangement links TRBV5-1 to TRBJ1-1; 7 bases are shared with TRBD1. Germline values: CDR1 SGHRS, CDR2 YFSETQ. Trimming took 2 bases from V and 2 from J; bases not matched to a gene: 6. The CDR3 consists of 15 residues. The CDR3 spells CASSLQDRVNTEAFF. The DNA for the CDR3 is TGCGCCAGCAGCTTACAAGACAGGGTTAACACTGAAGCTTTCTTT.

The V and J genes are TRBV27 and TRBJ2-7; D is unclear. This CDR3 comprises 11 residues. The ends were cut back, 5 bases at V and 4 bases at J, with 6 bases in the middle. Germline values: CDR1 MNHEY, CDR2 SMNVEV (reference sequence). The CDR3 spells CASSPLYEQYF. The CDR3 bases are TGTGCCAGCAGTCCCCTATACGAGCAGTACTTC.

V usage is TRBV5-1 and J usage is TRBJ2-2, with 9 bases that match TRBD1. Germline trimming cut 4 bases from V and 1 base from J; bases unmatched to any gene: 2. Germline V CDR1 and CDR2: SGHRS, YFSETQ. The CDR3 loop spans 15 amino acids. Here the CDR3 reads CASSEGQGNTGELFF. CDR3 nucleotides: TGCGCCAGCAGCGAGGGACAGGGGAACACCGGGGAGCTGTTTTTT. Supplemented by reference TRBV5-1 and TRBJ2-2, the full variable domain reads KAGVTQTPRYLIKTRGQQVTLSCSPISGHRSVSWYQQTPGQGLQFLFEYFSETQRNKGNFPGRFSGRQFSNSRSEMNVSTLELGDSALYLCASSEGQGNTGELFFGEGSRLTVL.

The chain employs TRBV18 and TRBJ1-1, with 9 nucleotides matching TRBD1. V dropped 0 bases and J dropped 11; count of bases not matched to a gene: 7. The CDR3 runs 14 residues. Germline V gene lookup returns CDR1 KGHSH and CDR2 LQKENI. CDR3 nucleotide sequence: TGTGCCAGCTCACCACCGGGGACAGGGAGGGTGGCTTTCTTT. The encoded protein is CASSPPGTGRVAFF.

The rearrangement links TRBV19 to TRBJ2-5; 12 bases align to TRBD2. The V gene end was trimmed by 4 bases and the J gene end by 5 bases; junction bases not matched to a gene: 5. The CDR3 length is 15 residues. Per germline, CDR1 LNHDA and CDR2 SQIVND (reference sequence). CDR3 loop: CASSKTSGSRETQYF. In nucleotides, the CDR3 is TGTGCCAGTAGTAAGACTAGCGGGAGTAGGGAGACCCAGTACTTC.

The rearrangement links TRBV28 to TRBJ1-3; D is unclear. The V gene's germline CDR1 is MDHEN and CDR2 SYDVKM. The CDR3 covers 12 residues. The V gene lost 2 bases and the J gene lost 4 bases, with 3 bases spanning the gap. CDR3 coding DNA: TGTGCCAGCAGTTTAGCGGGAAACACCATATATTTT. Its protein is CASSLAGNTIYF.

The rearrangement joins TRBV9 to TRBJ1-2; D is possibly TRBD1 (5 bases). CDR1 is SGDLS and CDR2 is YYNGEE in the germline V gene. Trimming stripped 4 bases from V and 4 bases from J, with 14 bases between. The CDR3 spans 14 residues. The CDR3 loop reads CASSTGLGRYGYTF. The CDR3 DNA is TGTGCCAGCAGCACAGGCCTGGGCCGCTATGGCTACACCTTC.